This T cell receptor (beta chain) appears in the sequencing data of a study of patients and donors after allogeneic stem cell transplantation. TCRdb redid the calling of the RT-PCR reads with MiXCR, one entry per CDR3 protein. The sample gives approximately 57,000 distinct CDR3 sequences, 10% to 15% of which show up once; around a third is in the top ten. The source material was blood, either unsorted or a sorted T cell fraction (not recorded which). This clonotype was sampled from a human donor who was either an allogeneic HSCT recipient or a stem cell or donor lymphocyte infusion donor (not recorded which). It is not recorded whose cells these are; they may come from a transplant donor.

CDR3 loop: CASSSEYTDTQYF. As DNA, the CDR3 is TGCGCCAGCAGCTCCGAATACACAGATACGCAGTATTTT. The rearrangement uses TRBV5-1 and TRBJ2-3; D uncertain. Germline assignment: CDR1 SGHRS and CDR2 YFSETQ. V lost 3 bases and J 2 bases, leaving 7 bases between the germline ends. CDR3 length: 13 residues.